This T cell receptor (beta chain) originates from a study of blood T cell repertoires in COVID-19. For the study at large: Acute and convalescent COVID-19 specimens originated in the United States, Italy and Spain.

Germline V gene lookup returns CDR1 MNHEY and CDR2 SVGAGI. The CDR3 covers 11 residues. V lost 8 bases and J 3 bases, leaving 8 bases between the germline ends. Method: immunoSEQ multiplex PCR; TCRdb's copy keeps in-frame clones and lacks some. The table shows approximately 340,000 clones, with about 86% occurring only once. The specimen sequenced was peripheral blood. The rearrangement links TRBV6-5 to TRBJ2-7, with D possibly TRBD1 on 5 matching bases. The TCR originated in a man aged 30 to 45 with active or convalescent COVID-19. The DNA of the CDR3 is TGTGCCAGCTCAGGGTTCTACGAGCAGTACTTC. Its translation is CASSGFYEQYF.